This T cell receptor beta chain is from a study of blood T cells in healthy people across ages (dated by TCRdb to the mid-2010s). Regarding the research as a whole: In model experiments, roughly one uniquely barcoded TCR beta cDNA molecule per two T cells was captured by template switching. The study analyzed two additional independent replicas of 1 million unique cDNA reads from the same blood draw for two donors, one aged 18 to 30 and one aged 80 or older. To avoid experimental bias, donors of different ages were randomly spread across the sequencing lanes. Age-related changes in TCR beta repertoire diversity were measured in the study by deep sequencing normalized with unique cDNA molecular identifiers. Donors were grouped into four age groups: young (average 16 years), middle-aged (39), aged (around 56) and long-lived (approximately 82). Study-level results and caveats: Because the CMV infection status of the donors was unknown, age-related changes in expanded clonotypes may potentially have been confounded. Compared with the aged group, the long-lived group had more naive CD4+ T cells, fewer expanded clones and increased TCR diversity, suggesting age selection. Estimates of total diversity based on one million sequenced T cells were regarded as lower bounds and as underestimates. Observed TCR beta diversity per million T cells fell roughly linearly with age, and a significant reduction was already apparent by age roughly 40. The percentage of naive T cells measured by flow cytometry correlated strongly with observed TCR beta diversity. Because profiling used bulk unsorted PBMCs, naive and antigen-experienced compartments could not be compared conclusively.

The library was obtained by 5' RACE. Sequencing took place on an Illumina HiSeq 2500. A second PCR of roughly 7 to 11 cycles was performed with a sample-barcoded 5' primer and a J-beta primer mix. A template-switch 5' adaptor carrying 12 random nucleotides introduced a unique molecular identifier onto each TCR beta cDNA molecule. Each sample yielded at least 2.5 million CDR3-containing paired-end reads. All of the RNA was converted into first-strand cDNA using the Mint cDNA synthesis kit, with a TRBC-specific oligonucleotide serving as the primer. After uracil-DNA glycosylase treatment, a first 18-cycle PCR used universal primers M1SS and BC2_uni_R on all cDNA. Concerning the study's data processing: For normalization, 1 million high-quality reads were randomly selected from each sample, with every read carrying a distinct molecular identifier. Instead of being binned into consensus sequences, reads that shared molecular identifiers were thrown out. MiTCR, run with a Q25 quality threshold and the strictest error-elimination algorithm, handled CDR3 identification, clonotype clustering and error correction. A nonparametric unseen species model with Euler transformation was used to estimate lower-bound total TCR beta diversity. TCRdb reworked the public reads: Q25 trimming with fastp, MiXCR clone assembly, productive beta chains retained. Duplicate CDR3 protein sequences are folded into a single record with the most common DNA and genes. These V and J calls derive from TCRdb rather than the authors' analysis. The sample table shows hundreds of thousands of distinct CDR3 sequences, and about 34% are seen once. Approximately 15% of the sample rests with the top ten.

Looking up the germline V gene yields CDR1 LGHNA and CDR2 YSLEER. Trimmed from V: 5 bases; trimmed from J: 6 bases; junction bases lacking a gene match: 7. There are 14 amino acids in the CDR3, from cysteine to phenylalanine inclusive. Only the CDR3 DNA is retained, 42 bases long and in frame from the first base. Worth noting for this clonotype: No cognate antigen has been identified for it. No clone much larger than this one lies a single base away; base qualities are absent.

Systemically healthy Caucasian individuals from Russia, approximately 39 in total and aged roughly 6 to 90 years, were included as donors. Approximately 10 milliliters of peripheral blood were collected from each donor into EDTA-treated Vacutainer tubes. Ficoll-Paque density-gradient centrifugation was used to isolate PBMCs, with at least 6 million obtained per sample. Trizol reagent was used to extract total RNA from PBMCs, with at least 6 micrograms per sample. Naive CD45RAhigh/CD27high T cell percentages were measured by flow cytometry on a PBMC aliquot from every donor. Sample: blood. This TCR came from a woman of 80 years or more in good health. Donor details come from another sample of the same person, matched by shared clones. This receptor chain uses TRBV4-3 and TRBJ2-1; TRBD1 agrees with 7 junctional bases. The CDR3 sequence is CASSNRQGGNEQFF. The DNA sequence is given as TGCGCCAGCAGCAATCGACAGGGTGGCAATGAGCAGTTCTTC.